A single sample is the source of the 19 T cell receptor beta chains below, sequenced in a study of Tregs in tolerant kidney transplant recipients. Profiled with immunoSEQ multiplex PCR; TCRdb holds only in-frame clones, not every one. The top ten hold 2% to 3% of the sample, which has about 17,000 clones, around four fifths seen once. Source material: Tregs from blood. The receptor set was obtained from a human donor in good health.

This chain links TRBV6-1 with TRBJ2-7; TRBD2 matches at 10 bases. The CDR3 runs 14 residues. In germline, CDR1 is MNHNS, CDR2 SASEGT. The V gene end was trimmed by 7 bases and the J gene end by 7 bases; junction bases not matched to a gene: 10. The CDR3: CASTVASGSGEQYF. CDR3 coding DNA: TGTGCCAGCACCGTGGCTAGCGGGAGCGGTGAGCAGTACTTC.

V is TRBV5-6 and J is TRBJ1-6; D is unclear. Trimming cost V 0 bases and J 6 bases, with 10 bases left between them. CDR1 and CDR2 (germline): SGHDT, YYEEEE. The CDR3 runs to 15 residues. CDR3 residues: CASSLVAPFNSPLHF. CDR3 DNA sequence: TGTGCCAGCAGCTTGGTAGCCCCATTTAATTCACCCCTCCACTTT.

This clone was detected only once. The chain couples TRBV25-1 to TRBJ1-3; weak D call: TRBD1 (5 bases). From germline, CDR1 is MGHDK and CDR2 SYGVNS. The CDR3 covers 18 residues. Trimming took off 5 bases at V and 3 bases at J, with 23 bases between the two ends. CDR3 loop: CASSKAFFRGVYGNTIYF. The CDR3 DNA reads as TGTGCCAGCAGTAAAGCTTTCTTCCGGGGGGTCTATGGAAACACCATATATTTT.

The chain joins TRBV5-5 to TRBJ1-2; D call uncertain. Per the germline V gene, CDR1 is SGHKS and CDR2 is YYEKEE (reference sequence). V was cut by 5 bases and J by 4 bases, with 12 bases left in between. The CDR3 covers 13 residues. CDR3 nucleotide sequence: TGTGCCAGCAGTCTTCTACAGAGCTATGGCTACACCTTC. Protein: CASSLLQSYGYTF.

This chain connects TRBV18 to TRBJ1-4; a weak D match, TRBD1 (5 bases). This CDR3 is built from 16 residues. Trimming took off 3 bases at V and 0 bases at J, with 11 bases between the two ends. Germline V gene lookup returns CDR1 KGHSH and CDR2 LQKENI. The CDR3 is CASSPMMGATNEKLFF. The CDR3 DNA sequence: TGTGCCAGCTCACCTATGATGGGGGCAACTAATGAAAAACTGTTTTTT.

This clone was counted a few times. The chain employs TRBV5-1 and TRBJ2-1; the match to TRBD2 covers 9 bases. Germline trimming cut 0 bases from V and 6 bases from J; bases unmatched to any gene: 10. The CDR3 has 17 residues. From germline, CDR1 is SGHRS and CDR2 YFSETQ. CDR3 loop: CASSLAIAGGPRNEQFF. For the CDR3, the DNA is TGCGCCAGCAGCTTGGCCATCGCGGGGGGGCCGCGCAATGAGCAGTTCTTC.

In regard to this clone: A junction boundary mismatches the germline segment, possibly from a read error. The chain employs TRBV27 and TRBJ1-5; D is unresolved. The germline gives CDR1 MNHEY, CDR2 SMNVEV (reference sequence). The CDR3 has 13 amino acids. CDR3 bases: TGTGCCAGCAGTTTAGTTCCGGGTCAGTCCCAGCATTTT. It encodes CASSLVPGQSQHF.

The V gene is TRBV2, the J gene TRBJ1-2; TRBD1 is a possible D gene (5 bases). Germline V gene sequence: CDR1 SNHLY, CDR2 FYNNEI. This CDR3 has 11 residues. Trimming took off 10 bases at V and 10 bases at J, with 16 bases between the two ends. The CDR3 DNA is TGTGCCACCCGGGGCAGTTACGACTACACCTTC. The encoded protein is CATRGSYDYTF.

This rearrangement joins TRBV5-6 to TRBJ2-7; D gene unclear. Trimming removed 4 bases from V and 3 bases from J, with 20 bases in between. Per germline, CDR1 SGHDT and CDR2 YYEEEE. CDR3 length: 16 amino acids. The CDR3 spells CASSPRRLSDVYEQYF. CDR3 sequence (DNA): TGTGCCAGCAGCCCGCGTAGGTTGTCGGACGTCTACGAGCAGTACTTC.

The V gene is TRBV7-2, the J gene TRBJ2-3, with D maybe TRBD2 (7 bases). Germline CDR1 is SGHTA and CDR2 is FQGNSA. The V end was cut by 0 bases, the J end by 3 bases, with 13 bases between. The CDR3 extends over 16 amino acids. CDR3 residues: CASSLAGGRGTDTQYF. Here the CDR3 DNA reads TGTGCCAGCAGCTTAGCGGGGGGGCGAGGGACAGATACGCAGTATTTT.

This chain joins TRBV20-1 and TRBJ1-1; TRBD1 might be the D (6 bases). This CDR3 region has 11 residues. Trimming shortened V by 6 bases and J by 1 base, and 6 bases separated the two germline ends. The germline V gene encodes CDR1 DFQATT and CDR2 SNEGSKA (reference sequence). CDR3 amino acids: CSAQGNTEAFF. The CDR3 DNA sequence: TGCAGTGCACAGGGGAACACTGAAGCTTTCTTT.

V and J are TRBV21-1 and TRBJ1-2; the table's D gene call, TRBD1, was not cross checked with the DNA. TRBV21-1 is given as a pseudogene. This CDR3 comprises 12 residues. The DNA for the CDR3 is TGTGCCAGCAGAACACCAACCTATGGCTACACCTTC. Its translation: CASRTPTYGYTF.

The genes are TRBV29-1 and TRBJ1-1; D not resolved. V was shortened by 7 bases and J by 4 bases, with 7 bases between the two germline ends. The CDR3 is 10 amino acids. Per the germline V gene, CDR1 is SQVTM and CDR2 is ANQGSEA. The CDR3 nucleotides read TGCAGCGGGGGAGGCACTGAAGCTTTCTTT. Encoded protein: CSGGGTEAFF.

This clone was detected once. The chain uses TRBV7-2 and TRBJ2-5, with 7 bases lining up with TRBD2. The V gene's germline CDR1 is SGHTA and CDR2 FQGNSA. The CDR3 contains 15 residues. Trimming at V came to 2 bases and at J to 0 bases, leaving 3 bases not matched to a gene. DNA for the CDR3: TGTGCCAGCAGCTTACAGCGGGGTCACCAAGAGACCCAGTACTTC. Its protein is CASSLQRGHQETQYF.

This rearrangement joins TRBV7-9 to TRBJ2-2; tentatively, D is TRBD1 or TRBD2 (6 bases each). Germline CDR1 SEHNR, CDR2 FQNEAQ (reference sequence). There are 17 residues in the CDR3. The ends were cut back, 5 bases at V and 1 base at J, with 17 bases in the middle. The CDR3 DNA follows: TGTGCCAGCAGCCCCCTGGGGGGCCTAGGGAACACCGGGGAGCTGTTTTTT. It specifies CASSPLGGLGNTGELFF.

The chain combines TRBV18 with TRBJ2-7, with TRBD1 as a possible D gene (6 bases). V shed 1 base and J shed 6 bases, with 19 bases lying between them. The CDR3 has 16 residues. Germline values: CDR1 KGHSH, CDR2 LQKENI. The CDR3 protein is CASSPQAPQGSAEQYF. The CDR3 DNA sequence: TGTGCCAGCTCACCACAGGCCCCACAGGGAAGTGCCGAGCAGTACTTC.

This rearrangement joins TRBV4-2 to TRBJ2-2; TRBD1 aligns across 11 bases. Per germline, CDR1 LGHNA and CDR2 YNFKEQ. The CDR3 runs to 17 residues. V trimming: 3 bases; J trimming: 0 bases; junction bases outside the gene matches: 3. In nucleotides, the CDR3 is TGTGCCAGCAGCCACGGGACAGGGGGAACGAACACCGGGGAGCTGTTTTTT. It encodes CASSHGTGGTNTGELFF.

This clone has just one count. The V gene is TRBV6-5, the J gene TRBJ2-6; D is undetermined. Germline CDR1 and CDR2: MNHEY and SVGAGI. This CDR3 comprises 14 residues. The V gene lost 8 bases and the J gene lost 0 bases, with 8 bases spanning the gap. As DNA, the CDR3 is TGTGCCAGCCGGCCATACTCTGGGGCCAACGTCCTGACTTTC. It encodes CASRPYSGANVLTF.

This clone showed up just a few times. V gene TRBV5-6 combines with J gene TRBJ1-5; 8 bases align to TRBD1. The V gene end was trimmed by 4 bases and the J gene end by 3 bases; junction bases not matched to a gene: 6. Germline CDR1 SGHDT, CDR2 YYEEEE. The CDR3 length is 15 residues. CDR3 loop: CASSNLDRDNQPQHF. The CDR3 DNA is TGTGCCAGCAGCAACCTGGACAGGGACAATCAGCCCCAGCATTTT.